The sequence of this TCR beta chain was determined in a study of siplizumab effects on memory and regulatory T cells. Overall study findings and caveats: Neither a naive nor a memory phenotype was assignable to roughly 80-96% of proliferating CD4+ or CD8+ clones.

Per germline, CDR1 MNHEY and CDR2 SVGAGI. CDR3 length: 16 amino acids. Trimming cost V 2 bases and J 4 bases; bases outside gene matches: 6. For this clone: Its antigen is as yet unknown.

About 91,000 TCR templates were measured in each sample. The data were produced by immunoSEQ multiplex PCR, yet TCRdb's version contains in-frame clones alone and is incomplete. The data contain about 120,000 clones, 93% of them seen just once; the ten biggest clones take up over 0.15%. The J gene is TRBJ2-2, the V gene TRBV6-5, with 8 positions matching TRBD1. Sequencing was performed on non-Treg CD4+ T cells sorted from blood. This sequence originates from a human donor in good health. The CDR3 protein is CASSYLRTGSTGELFF. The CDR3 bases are TGTGCCAGCAGTTACCTGCGGACAGGGTCCACCGGGGAGCTGTTTTTT.